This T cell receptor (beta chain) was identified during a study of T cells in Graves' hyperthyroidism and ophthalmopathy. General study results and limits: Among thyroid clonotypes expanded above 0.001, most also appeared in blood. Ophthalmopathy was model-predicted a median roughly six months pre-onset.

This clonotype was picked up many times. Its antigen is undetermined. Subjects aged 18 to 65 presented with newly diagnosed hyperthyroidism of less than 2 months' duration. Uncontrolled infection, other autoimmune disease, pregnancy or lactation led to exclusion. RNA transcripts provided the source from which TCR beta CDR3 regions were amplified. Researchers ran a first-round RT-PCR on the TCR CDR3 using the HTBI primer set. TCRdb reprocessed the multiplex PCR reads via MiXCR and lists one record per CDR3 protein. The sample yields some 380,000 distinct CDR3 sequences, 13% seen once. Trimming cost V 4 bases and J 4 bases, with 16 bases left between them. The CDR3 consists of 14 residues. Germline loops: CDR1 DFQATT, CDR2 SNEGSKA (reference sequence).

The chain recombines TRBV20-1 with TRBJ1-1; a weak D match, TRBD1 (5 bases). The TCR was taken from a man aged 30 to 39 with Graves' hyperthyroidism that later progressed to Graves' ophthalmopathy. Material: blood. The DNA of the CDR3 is TGCAGTGCTACTCCAGGGATTAGGGGCACTGAAGCTTTCTTT. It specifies CSATPGIRGTEAFF.